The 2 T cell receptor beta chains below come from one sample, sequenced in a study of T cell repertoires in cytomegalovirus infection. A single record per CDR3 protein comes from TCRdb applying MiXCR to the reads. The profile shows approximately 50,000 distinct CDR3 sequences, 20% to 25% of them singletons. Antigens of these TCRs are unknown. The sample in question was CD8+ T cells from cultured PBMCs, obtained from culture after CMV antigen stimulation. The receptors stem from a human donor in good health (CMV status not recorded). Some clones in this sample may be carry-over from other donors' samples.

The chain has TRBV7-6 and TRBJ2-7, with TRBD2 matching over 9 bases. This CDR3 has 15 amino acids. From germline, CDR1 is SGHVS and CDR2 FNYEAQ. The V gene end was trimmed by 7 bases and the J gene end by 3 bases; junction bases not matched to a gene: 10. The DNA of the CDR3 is TGTGCCAGCACCGCCCCACTAGCGGGTATCTACGAGCAGTACTTC. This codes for CASTAPLAGIYEQYF.

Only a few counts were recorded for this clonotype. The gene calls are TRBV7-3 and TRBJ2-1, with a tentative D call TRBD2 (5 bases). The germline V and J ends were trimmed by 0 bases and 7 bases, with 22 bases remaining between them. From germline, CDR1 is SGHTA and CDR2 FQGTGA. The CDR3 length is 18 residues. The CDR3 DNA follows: TGTGCCAGCAGCTTAACGGGGTTAGGGAATAGAGGGAAAAATGAGCAGTTCTTC. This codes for CASSLTGLGNRGKNEQFF. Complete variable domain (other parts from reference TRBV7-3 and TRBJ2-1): GAGVSQTPSNKVTEKGKYVELRCDPISGHTALYWYRQSLGQGPEFLIYFQGTGAADDSGLPNDRFFAVRPEGSVSTLKIQRTERGDSAVYLCASSLTGLGNRGKNEQFFGPGTRLTVL.